A selection of T cell receptor beta chains follows, all from one sample in a study of shared clonotypes between healthy human individuals. The method was immunoSEQ multiplex PCR; TCRdb's version includes in-frame clones alone and lacks a portion of them. The sample records a few million clones, approximately 94% being singletons. The sequencing sample was made of naive CD4+ T cells sorted from blood. The receptors derive from a man between 18 and 29 years old in good health. Both conserved end residues are trimmed from each CDR3. Not all rows give a size; the values are once, few, many and, for expanded clones, a class.

clone size: NA
J gene: TRBJ1-3
V gene: TRBV29-1
CDR3 length: 13
CDR3 protein: SVRNIQGTGNTIY

clone size: NA
J gene: TRBJ2-7
V gene: TRBV7-9
CDR3 length: 12
CDR3 protein: ASSSGTGNYEQY

clone size: NA
J gene: TRBJ2-2
V gene: TRBV7-9
CDR3 length: 14
CDR3 protein: ASSLAGGHATGELF

clone size: NA
J gene: TRBJ2-3
V gene: TRBV5-1
CDR3 length: 14
CDR3 protein: ASSLKLAILGDTQY

clone size: NA
J gene: TRBJ1-1
V gene: TRBV18
CDR3 length: 14
CDR3 protein: ASSPFQEPLNTEAF

clone size: NA
J gene: TRBJ1-2
V gene: TRBV6-5
CDR3 length: 13
CDR3 protein: ASTLRGDRSFGYT

clone size: NA
J gene: TRBJ1-2
V gene: TRBV7-9
CDR3 length: 12
CDR3 protein: ASSFDRVGGGYT

clone size: NA
J gene: TRBJ1-4
V gene: TRBV7-9
CDR3 length: 14
CDR3 protein: ASSLAGRLANEKLF

clone size: NA
J gene: TRBJ1-6
V gene: TRBV7-9
CDR3 length: 10
CDR3 protein: ASSPSNSPLH

clone size: NA
J gene: TRBJ2-3
V gene: TRBV11-2
CDR3 length: 12
CDR3 protein: ASSLDPGRDTQY

clone size: NA
J gene: TRBJ1-2
V gene: TRBV19
CDR3 length: 9
CDR3 protein: ASTGHYGYT

clone size: NA
J gene: TRBJ2-5
V gene: TRBV4-1
CDR3 length: 13
CDR3 protein: ASSPPGGNVETQY

clone size: once
J gene: TRBJ2-7
V gene: TRBV25-1
CDR3 length: 11
CDR3 protein: ASNLQGAVEQY

clone size: NA
J gene: TRBJ2-3
V gene: TRBV9
CDR3 length: 14
CDR3 protein: ASSPRGTARTDTQY

clone size: NA
J gene: TRBJ2-3
V gene: TRBV30
CDR3 length: 13
CDR3 protein: AWSVGTGGADTQY

clone size: NA
J gene: TRBJ2-7
V gene: TRBV4-3
CDR3 length: 12
CDR3 protein: ASSQAGQTYEQY

clone size: once
J gene: TRBJ2-3
V gene: TRBV5-1
CDR3 length: 12
CDR3 protein: ASGIQVNADTQY

clone size: NA
J gene: TRBJ2-5
V gene: TRBV5-4
CDR3 length: 15
CDR3 protein: ASSPGGLAGAQETQY

clone size: NA
J gene: TRBJ1-1
V gene: TRBV6-1
CDR3 length: 12
CDR3 protein: ASSVRGVGTEAF

clone size: NA
J gene: TRBJ1-5
V gene: TRBV6-1
CDR3 length: 12
CDR3 protein: ASLGVAGNQPQH

clone size: NA
J gene: TRBJ1-3
V gene: TRBV6-5
CDR3 length: 14
CDR3 protein: ASSYVGGSSGNTIY

clone size: NA
J gene: TRBJ1-3
V gene: TRBV18
CDR3 length: 14
CDR3 protein: ASSPDRVNSGNTIY

clone size: NA
J gene: TRBJ1-1
V gene: TRBV27
CDR3 length: 12
CDR3 protein: ASSFDRANTEAF

clone size: NA
J gene: TRBJ2-1
V gene: TRBV14
CDR3 length: 9
CDR3 protein: ASSLYNEQF

clone size: NA
J gene: TRBJ2-7
V gene: TRBV30
CDR3 length: 10
CDR3 protein: AWKRSEGRQY

clone size: NA
J gene: TRBJ2-1
V gene: TRBV2
CDR3 length: 13
CDR3 protein: ASSEELGSYNEQF

clone size: NA
J gene: TRBJ2-1
V gene: TRBV5-1
CDR3 length: 13
CDR3 protein: ASTPGGASYNEQF

clone size: NA
J gene: TRBJ2-7
V gene: TRBV13
CDR3 length: 15
CDR3 protein: ASSLGPVGGPAYEQY

clone size: NA
J gene: TRBJ1-5
V gene: TRBV5-1
CDR3 length: 13
CDR3 protein: ASSWEGYSNQPQH

clone size: NA
J gene: TRBJ2-7
V gene: TRBV28
CDR3 length: 12
CDR3 protein: ASGGGRKNYEQY

clone size: NA
J gene: TRBJ2-5
V gene: TRBV5-1
CDR3 length: 13
CDR3 protein: ASSLAPSEGETQY

clone size: NA
J gene: TRBJ1-1
V gene: TRBV12-5
CDR3 length: 13
CDR3 protein: ASGLVEFGQGKAF